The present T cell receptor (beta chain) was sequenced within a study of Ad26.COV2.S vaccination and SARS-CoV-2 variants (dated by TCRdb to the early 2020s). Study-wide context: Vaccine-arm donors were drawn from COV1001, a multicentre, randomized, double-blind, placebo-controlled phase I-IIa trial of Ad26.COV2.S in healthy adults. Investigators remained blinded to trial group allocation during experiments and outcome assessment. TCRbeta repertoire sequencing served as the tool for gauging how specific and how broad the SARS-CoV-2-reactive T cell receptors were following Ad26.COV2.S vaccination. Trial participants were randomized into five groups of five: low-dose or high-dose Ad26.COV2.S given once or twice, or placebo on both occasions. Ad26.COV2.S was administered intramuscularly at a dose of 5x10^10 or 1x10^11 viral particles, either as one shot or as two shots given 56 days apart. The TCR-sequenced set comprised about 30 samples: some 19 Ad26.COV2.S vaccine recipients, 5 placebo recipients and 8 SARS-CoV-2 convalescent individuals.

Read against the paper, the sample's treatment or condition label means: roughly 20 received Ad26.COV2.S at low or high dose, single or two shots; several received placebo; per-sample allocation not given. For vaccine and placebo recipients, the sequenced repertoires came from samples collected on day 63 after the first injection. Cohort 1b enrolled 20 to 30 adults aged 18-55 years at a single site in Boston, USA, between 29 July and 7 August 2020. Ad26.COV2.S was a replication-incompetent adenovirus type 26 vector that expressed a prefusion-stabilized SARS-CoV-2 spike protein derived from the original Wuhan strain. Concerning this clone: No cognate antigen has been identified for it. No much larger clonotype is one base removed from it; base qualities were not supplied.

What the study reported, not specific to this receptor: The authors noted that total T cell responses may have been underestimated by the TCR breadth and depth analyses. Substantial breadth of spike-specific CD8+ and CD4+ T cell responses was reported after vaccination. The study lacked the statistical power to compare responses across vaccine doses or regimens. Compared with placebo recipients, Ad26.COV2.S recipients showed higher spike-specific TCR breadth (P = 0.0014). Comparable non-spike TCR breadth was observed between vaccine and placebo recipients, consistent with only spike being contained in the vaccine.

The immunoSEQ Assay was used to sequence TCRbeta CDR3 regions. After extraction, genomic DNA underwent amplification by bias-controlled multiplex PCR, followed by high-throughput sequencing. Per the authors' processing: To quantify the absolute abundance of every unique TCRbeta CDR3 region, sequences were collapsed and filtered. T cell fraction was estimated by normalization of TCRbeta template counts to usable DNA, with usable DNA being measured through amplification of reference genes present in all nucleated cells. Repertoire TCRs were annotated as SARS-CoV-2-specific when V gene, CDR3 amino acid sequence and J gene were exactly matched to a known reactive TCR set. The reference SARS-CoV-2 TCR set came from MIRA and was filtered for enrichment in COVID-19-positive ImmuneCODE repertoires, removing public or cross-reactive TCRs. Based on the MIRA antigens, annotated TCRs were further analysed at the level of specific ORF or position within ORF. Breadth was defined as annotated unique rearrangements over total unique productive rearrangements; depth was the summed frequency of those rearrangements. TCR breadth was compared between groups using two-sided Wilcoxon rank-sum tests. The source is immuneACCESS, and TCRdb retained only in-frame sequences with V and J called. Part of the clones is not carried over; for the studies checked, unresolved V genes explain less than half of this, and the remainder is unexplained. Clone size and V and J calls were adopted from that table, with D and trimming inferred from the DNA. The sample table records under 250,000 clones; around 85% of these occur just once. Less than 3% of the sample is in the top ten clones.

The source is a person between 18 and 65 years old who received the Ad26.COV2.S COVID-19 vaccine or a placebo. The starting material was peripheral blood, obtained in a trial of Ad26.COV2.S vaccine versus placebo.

The CDR3 protein is CASSQDWREIYNEQFF. The nucleotide sequence reads as follows: TGCGCCAGCAGCCAAGATTGGAGGGAGATCTACAATGAGCAGTTCTTC. Recombination joined TRBV4-3 with TRBJ2-1, with a weak D call of TRBD2 (6 bases match). As encoded in the germline V gene, CDR1 is LGHNA while CDR2 is YSLEER. V loses 0 bases of germline sequence and J loses 3 bases, and the interval between the two ends is 12 bases. The CDR3 runs 16 amino acids, cysteine and phenylalanine included. The retained sequence is limited to the CDR3, 48 bases, with the frame set at the first base.